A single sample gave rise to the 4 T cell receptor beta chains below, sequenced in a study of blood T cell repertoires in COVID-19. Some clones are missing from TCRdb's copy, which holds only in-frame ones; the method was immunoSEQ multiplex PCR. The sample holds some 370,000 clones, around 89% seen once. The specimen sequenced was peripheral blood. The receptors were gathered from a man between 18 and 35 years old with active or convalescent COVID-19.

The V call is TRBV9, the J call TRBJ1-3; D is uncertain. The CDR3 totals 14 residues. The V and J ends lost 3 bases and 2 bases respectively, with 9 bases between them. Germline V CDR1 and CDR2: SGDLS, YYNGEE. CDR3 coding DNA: TGTGCCAGCAGCGCCCTTCTAACTGGAAACACCATATATTTT. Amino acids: CASSALLTGNTIYF.

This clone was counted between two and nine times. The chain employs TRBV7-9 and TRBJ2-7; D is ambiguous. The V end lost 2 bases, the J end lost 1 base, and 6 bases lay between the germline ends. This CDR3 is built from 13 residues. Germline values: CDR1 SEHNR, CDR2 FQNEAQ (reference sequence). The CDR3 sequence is CASSLYGSYEQYF. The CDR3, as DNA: TGTGCCAGCAGCTTATACGGTTCCTACGAGCAGTACTTC.

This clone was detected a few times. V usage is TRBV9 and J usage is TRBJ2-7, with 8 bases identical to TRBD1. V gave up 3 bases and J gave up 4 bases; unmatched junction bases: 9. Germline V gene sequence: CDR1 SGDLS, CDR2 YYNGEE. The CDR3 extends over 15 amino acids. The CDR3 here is CASSASGDRMYEQYF. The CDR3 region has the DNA TGTGCCAGCAGCGCGTCGGGGGACAGGATGTACGAGCAGTACTTC.

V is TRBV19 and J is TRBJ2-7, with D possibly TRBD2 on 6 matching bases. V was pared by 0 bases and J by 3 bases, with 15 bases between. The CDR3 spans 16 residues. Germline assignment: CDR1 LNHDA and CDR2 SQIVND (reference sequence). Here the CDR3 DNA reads TGTGCCAGTAGTATAGATCCGGGACTGGAAGACTACGAGCAGTACTTC. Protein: CASSIDPGLEDYEQYF. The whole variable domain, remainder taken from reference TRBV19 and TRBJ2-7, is DGGITQSPKYLFRKEGQNVTLSCEQNLNHDAMYWYRQDPGQGLRLIYYSQIVNDFQKGDIAEGYSVSREKKESFPLTVTSAQKNPTAFYLCASSIDPGLEDYEQYFGPGTRLTVT.